This TCR beta chain was recovered during a study of OX40 agonist ivuxolimab in advanced cancers. The overall study: Eligibility rules accepted prior anti-PD-1, anti-PD-L1 or anti-CTLA-4 therapy, and approximately 40% had some. General study results and limits: Individuals who were partial responders at 0.1-3.0 mg/kg had clonal expansion that ranked among the lowest. More expanded clones were found, on average, in CD8+ than in CD4+ T cells.

TCRdb's table, derived via immunoSEQ multiplex PCR, lists solely in-frame clones and lacks some. This repertoire shows tens of thousands of clones, 92% found once; its top ten account for 0.9% to 1.2%. On this clone itself: Its antigen is unidentified.

This sequence was found in an adult with an advanced solid tumor such as melanoma, head and neck, liver or kidney cancer. Specimen: CD4+ or CD8+ T cells sorted from blood, collected in a trial of the OX40 agonist ivuxolimab.

This CDR3 reads CASRPLANYGYTF. For the CDR3, the DNA is TGTGCCAGCCGGCCATTAGCTAACTATGGCTACACCTTC. The V call is TRBV28, the J call TRBJ1-2, with D unclear. The V end was cut by 8 bases, the J end by 0 bases, with 10 bases between. CDR3 length equals 13 residues. CDR1 and CDR2 (germline): MDHEN, SYDVKM.